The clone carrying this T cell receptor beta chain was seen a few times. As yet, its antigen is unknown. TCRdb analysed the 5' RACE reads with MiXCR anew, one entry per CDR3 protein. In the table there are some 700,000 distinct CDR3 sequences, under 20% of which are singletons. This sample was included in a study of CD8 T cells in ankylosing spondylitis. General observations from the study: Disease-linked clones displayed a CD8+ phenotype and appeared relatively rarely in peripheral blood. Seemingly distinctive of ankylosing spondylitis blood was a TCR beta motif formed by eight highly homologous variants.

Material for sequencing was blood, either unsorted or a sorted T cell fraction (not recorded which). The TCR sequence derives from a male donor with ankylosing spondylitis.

The CDR3 loop reads CASSFGLGATGQETQYF. Written as DNA, the CDR3 is TGTGCCAGCAGTTTCGGGCTAGGGGCAACGGGCCAAGAGACCCAGTACTTC. The chain links TRBV12-3 or TRBV12-4 to TRBJ2-5, with a tentative D call TRBD1 (5 bases). This CDR3 region has 17 residues. V shed 3 bases and J shed 1 base, with 18 bases lying between them.